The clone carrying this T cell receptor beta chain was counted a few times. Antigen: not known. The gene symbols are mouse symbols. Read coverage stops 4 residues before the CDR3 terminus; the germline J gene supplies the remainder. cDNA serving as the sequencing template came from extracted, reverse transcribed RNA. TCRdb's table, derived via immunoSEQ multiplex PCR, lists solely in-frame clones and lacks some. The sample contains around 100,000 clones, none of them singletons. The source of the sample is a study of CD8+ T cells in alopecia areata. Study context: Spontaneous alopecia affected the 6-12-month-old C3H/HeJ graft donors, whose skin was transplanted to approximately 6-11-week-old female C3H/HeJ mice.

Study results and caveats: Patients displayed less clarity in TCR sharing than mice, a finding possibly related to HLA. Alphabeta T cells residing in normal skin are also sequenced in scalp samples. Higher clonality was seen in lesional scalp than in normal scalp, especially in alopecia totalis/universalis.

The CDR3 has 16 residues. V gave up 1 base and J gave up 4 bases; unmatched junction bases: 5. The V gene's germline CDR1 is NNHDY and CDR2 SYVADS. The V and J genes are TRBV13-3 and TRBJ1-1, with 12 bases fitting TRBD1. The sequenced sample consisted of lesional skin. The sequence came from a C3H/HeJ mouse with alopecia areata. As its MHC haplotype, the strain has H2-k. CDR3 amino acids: CASSDPGTGGSTEVFF. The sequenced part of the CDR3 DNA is TGTGCCAGCAGTGATCCCGGGACAGGGGGCAGCACA.